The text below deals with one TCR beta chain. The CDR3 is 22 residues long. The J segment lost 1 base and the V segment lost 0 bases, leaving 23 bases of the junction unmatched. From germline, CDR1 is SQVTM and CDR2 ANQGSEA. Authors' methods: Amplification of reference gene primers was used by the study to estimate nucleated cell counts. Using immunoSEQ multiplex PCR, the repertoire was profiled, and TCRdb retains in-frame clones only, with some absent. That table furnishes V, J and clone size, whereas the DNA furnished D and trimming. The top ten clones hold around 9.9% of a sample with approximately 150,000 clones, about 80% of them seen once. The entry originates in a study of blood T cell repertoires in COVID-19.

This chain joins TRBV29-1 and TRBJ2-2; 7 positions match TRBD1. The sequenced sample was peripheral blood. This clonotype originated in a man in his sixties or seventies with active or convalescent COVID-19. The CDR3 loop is CSVEDWGTGDSPGEENTGELFF. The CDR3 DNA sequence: TGCAGCGTTGAAGACTGGGGGACCGGGGACAGCCCCGGAGAGGAGAACACCGGGGAGCTGTTTTTT.